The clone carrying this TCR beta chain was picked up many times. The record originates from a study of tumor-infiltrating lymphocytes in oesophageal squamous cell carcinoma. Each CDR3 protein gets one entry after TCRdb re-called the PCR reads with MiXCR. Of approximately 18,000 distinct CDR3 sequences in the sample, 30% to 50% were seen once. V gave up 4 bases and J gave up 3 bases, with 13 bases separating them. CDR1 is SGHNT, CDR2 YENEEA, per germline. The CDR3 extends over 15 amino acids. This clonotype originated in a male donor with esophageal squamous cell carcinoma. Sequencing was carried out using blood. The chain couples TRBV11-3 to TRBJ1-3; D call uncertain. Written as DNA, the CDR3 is TGTGCCAGCAGCTCCAACTCCGGCGGTGGAAACACCATATATTTT. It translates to CASSSNSGGGNTIYF.